The entry that follows covers one T cell receptor (beta chain) sequence. This record comes from a study of T-cell reconstitution after alpha-beta-depleted transplantation in children. A TCRbeta library incorporating unique molecular identifiers was prepared. MiXCR was run by TCRdb on the PCR reads, yielding one entry per CDR3 protein. The repertoire has roughly 17,000 distinct CDR3 sequences, 12% of them found once; the top ten carry 60% to 75%. The V end was cut by 4 bases, the J end by 9 bases, with 16 bases between. The CDR3 has 14 residues. CDR1 is SNHLY and CDR2 is FYNNEI in the germline V gene. Sample: PBMCs, mostly from graft donor cells, taken 180 days after TCRalphabeta/CD19-depleted stem cell transplant. The source of this sequence is a boy under two years old who had a stem cell transplant for Wiskott-Aldrich syndrome, so the T cells may come from the graft donor. This chain connects TRBV2 to TRBJ2-1, with D hard to call. DNA for the CDR3: TGTGCCAGCAGTGTTTATGGACGCCAGCGTGAGCAGTTCTTC. It specifies CASSVYGRQREQFF.